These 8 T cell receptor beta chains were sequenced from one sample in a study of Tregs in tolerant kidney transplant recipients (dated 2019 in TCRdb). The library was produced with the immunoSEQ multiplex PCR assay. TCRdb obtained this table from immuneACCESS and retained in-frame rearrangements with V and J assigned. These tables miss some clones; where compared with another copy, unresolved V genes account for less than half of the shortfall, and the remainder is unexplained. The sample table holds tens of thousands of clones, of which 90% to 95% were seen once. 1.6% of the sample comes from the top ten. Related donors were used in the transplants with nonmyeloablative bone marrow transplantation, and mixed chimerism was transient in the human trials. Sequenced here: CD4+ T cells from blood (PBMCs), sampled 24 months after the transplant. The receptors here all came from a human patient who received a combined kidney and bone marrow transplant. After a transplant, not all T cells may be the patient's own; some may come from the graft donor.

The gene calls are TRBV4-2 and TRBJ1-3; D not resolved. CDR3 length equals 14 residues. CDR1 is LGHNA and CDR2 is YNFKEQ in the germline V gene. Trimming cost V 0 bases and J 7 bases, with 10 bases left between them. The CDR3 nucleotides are TGTGCCAGCAGCCAAGATCCCGGCGGGAACACCATATATTTT. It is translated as CASSQDPGGNTIYF.

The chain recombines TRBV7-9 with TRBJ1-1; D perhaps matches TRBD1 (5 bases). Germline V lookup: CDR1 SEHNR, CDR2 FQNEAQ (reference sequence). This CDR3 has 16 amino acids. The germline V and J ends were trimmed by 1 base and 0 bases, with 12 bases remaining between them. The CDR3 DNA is TGTGCCAGCAGCTTAGGGCAGGGTCGTATGAACACTGAAGCTTTCTTT. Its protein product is CASSLGQGRMNTEAFF.

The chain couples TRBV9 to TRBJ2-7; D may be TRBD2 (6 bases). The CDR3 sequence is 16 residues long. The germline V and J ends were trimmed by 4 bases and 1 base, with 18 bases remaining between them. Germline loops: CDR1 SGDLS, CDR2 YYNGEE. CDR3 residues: CASSRGAPGDSYEQYF. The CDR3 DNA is TGTGCCAGCAGCCGAGGGGCCCCGGGAGATTCCTACGAGCAGTACTTC. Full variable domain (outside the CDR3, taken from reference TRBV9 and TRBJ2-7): DSGVTQTPKHLITATGQRVTLRCSPRSGDLSVYWYQQSLDQGLQFLIQYYNGEERAKGNILERFSAQQFPDLHSELNLSSLELGDSALYFCASSRGAPGDSYEQYFGPGTRLTVT.

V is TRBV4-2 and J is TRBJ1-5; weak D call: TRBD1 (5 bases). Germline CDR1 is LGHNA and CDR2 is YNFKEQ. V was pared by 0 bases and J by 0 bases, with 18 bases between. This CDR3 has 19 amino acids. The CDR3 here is CASSQDSGPEIGSNQPQHF. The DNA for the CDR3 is TGTGCCAGCAGCCAAGATTCAGGGCCCGAGATTGGTAGCAATCAGCCCCAGCATTTT.

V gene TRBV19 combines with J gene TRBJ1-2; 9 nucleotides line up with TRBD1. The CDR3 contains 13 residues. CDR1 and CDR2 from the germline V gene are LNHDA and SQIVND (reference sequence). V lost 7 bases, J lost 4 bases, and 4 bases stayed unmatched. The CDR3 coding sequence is TGTGCCAGTAAAGGGACAGGGCGCTATGGCTACACCTTC. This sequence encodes CASKGTGRYGYTF.

CDR3 sequence reads: CASSFLAGLETQYF. The CDR3 nucleotides read TGTGCCAGCAGCTTTCTAGCGGGATTGGAGACCCAGTACTTC. This chain links TRBV13 with TRBJ2-5; 9 positions agree with TRBD2. The J segment lost 5 bases and the V segment lost 3 bases, leaving 4 bases of the junction unmatched. CDR3 length: 14 residues. The germline gives CDR1 PRHDT, CDR2 FYEKMQ (reference sequence).

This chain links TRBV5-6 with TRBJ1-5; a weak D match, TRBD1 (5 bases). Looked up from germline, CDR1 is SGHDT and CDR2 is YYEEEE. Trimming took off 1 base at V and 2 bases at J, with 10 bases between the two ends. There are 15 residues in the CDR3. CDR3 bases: TGTGCCAGCAGCTTGTGGCGGGGGGGCAATCAGCCCCAGCATTTT. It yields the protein CASSLWRGGNQPQHF.

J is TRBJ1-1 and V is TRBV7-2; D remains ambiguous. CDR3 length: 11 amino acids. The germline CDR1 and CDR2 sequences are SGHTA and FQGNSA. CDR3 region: CAIRLNTEAFF. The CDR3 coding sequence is TGTGCAATCCGGTTGAACACTGAAGCTTTCTTT.